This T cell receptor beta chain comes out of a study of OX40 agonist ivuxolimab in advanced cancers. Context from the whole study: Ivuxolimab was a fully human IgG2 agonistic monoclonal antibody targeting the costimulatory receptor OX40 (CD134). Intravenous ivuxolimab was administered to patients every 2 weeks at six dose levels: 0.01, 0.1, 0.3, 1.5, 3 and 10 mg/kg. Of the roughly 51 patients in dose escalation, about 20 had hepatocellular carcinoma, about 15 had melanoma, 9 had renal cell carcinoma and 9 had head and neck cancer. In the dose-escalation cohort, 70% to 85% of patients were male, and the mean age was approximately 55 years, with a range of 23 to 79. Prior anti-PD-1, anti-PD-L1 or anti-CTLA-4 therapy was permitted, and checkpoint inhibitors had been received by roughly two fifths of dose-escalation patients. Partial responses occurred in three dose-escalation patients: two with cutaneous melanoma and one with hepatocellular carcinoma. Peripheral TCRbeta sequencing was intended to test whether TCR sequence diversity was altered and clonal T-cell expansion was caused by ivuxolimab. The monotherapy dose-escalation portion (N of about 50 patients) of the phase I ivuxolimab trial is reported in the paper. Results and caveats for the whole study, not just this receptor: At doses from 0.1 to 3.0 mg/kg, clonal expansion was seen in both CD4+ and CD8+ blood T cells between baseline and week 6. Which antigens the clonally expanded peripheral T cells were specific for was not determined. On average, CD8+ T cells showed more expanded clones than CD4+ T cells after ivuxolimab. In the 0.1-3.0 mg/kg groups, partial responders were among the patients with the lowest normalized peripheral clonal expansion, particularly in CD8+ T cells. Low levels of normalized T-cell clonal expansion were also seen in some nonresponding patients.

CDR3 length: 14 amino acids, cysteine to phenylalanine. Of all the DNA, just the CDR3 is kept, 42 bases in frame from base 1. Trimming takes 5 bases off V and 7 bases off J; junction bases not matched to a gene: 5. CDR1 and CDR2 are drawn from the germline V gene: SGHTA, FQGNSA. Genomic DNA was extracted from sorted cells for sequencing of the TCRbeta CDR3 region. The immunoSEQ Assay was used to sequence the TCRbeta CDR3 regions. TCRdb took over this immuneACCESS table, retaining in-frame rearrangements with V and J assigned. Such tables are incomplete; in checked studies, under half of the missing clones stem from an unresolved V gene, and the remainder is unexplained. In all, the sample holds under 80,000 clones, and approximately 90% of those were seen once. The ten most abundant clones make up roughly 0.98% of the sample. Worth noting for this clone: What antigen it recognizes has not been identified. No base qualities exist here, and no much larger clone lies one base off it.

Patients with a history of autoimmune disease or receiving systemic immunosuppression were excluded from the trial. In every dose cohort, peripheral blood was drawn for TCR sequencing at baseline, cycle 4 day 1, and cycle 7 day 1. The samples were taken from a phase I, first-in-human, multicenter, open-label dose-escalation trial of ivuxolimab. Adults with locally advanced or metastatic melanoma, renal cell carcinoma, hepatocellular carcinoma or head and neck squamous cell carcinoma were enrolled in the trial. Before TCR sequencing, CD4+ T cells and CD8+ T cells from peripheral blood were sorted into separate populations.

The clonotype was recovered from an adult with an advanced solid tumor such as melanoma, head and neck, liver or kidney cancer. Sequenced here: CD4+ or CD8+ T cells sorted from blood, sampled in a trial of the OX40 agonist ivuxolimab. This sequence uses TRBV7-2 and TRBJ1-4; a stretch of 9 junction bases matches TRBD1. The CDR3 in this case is CASSVDRGSEKLFF. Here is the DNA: TGTGCCAGCAGCGTCGACAGGGGGAGTGAAAAACTGTTTTTT.